Included here is one TCR beta chain sequence, with context. Its target is not known. The record originates from a study of OX40 agonist ivuxolimab in advanced cancers. Study results and caveats: Expanded clones belonging to CD8+ T cells outnumbered, on average, those of CD4+. At doses 0.1 to 3.0 mg/kg, CD4+ and CD8+ clones expanded.

The table came from immunoSEQ multiplex PCR; TCRdb's copy has only in-frame clones and leaves some out. The sample includes approximately 92,000 clones, roughly 94% of them seen just once. Peripheral blood came from all dose cohorts at three timepoints. Germline V gene lookup returns CDR1 SNHLY and CDR2 FYNNEI. The germline V and J ends were trimmed by 4 bases and 5 bases, with 6 bases remaining between them. The CDR3 is 12 residues long. The chain joins TRBV2 to TRBJ1-5; D unresolved. This clonotype was obtained from an adult with an advanced solid tumor such as melanoma, head and neck, liver or kidney cancer. Sample: CD4+ or CD8+ T cells sorted from blood, taken in a trial of the OX40 agonist ivuxolimab. The CDR3 protein is CASSGSDQPQHF. Here the CDR3 DNA reads TGTGCCAGCAGTGGCTCCGATCAGCCCCAGCATTTT.